This TCR beta chain was recorded in a study of cytomegalovirus exposure and HLA in healthy donors. Study details: An analysis done earlier identified about 120 million unique TCR beta sequences from roughly 190 million T cells.

Study-level points and caveats: Common viral pathogens (according to a later analysis) appeared linked to several of the most significant clusters. The majority of TCR sequences were rare, yet some public TCRs appeared in many donors.

PCR involved 60 Vbeta and 13 Jbeta primers. Measured with immunoSEQ multiplex PCR; TCRdb has only the in-frame clones, and not every one. The sample includes about 92,000 clones, around 82% of them seen just once. This clone was counted many times. Its target is unknown. Germline CDR1 and CDR2: SGHDT and YYEEEE. This CDR3 is 14 amino acids long. Germline trimming cut 4 bases from V and 4 bases from J; bases unmatched to any gene: 3. The chain carries TRBV5-6 and TRBJ2-5, with 11 bases that match TRBD1. Input material: PBMCs. The source of this sequence is a young man in good health and CMV-seronegative. CDR3 protein: CASSLGTGGETQYF. CDR3 nucleotides: TGTGCCAGCAGCCTCGGGACAGGGGGAGAGACCCAGTACTTC.